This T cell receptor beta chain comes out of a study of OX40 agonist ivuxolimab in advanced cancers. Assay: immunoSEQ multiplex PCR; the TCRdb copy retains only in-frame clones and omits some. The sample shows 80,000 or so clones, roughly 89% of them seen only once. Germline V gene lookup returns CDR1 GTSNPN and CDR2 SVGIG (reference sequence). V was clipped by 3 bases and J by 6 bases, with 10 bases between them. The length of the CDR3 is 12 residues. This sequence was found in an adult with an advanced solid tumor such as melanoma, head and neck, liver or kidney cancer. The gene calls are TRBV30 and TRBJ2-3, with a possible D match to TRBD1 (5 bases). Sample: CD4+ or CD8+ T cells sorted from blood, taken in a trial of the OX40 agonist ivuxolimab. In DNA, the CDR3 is TGTGCCTGGAGGACAGTCTGGGATACGCAGTATTTT. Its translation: CAWRTVWDTQYF. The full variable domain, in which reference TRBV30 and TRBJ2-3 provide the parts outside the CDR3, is SQTIHQWPATLVQPVGSPLSLECTVEGTSNPNLYWYRQAAGRGLQLLFYSVGIGQISSEVPQNLSASRPQDRQFILSSKKLLLSDSGFYLCAWRTVWDTQYFGPGTRLTVL.